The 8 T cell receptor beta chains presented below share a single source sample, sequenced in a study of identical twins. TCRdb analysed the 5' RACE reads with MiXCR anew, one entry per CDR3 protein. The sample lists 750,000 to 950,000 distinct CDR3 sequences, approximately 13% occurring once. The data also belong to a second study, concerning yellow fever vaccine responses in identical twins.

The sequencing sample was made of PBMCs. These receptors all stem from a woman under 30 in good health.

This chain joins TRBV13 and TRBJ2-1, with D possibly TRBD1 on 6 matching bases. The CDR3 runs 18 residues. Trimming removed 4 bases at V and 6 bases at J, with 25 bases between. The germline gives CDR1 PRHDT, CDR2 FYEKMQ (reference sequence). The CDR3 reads CASSYILGANPPSNEQFF. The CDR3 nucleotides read TGTGCCAGCAGCTACATTCTGGGGGCGAATCCCCCCAGCAATGAGCAGTTCTTC.

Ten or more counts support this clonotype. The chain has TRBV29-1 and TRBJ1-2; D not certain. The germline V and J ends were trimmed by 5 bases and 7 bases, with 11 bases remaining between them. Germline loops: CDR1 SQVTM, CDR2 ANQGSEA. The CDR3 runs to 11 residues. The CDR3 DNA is TGCAGCGTTCCCCGCCCGGTTGGCTACACCTTC. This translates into CSVPRPVGYTF.

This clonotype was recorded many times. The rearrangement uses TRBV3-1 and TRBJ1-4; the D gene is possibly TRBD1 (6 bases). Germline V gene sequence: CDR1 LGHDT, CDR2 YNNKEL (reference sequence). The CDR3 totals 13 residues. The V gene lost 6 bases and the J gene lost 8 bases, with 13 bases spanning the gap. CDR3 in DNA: TGTGCCAGCAGGAGCAGGGGAGGGGAAAAACTGTTTTTT. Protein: CASRSRGGEKLFF.

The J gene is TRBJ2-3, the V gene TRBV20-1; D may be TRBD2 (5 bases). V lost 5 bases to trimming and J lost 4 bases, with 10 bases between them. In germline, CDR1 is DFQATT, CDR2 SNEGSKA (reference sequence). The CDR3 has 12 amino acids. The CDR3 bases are TGCAGTGCTCGGGGATACTCAGATACGCAGTATTTT. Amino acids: CSARGYSDTQYF.

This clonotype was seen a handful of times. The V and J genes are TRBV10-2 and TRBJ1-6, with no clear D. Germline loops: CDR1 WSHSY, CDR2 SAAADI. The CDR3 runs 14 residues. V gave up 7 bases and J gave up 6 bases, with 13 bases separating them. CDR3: CASTVQPANSPLHF. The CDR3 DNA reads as TGCGCCAGCACGGTCCAACCCGCTAATTCACCCCTCCACTTT.

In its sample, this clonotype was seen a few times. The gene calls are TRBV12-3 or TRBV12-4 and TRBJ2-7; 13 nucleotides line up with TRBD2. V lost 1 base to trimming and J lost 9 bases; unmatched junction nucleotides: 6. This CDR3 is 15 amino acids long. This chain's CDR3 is CASSLGLAGGTRQYF. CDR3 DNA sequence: TGTGCCAGCAGTTTAGGACTAGCGGGAGGCACGCGGCAGTACTTC.

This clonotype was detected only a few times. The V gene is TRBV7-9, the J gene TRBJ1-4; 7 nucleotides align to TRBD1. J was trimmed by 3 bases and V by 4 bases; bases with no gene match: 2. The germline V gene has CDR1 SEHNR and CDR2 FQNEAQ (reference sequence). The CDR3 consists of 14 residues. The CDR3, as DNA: TGTGCCAGCAGCTCCGACAGGGCTAATGAAAAACTGTTTTTT. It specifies CASSSDRANEKLFF.

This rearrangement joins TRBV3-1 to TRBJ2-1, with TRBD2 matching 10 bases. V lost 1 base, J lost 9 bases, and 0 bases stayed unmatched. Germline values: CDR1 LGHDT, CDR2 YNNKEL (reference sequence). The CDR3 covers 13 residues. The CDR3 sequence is CASSQGLAGEQFF. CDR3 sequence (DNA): TGTGCCAGCAGCCAAGGACTAGCGGGTGAGCAGTTCTTC.